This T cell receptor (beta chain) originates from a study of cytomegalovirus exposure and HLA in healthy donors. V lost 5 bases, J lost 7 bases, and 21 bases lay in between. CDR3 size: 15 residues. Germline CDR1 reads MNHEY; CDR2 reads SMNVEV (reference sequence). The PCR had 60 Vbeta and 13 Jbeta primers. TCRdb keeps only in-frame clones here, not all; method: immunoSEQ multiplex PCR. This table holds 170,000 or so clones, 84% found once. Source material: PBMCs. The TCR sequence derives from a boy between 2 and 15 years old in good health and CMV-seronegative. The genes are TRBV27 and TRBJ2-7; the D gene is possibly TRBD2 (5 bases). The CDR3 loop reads CASSPLDSSMFEQYF. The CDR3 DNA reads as TGTGCCAGCAGTCCTCTGGACTCGTCTATGTTTGAGCAGTACTTC.